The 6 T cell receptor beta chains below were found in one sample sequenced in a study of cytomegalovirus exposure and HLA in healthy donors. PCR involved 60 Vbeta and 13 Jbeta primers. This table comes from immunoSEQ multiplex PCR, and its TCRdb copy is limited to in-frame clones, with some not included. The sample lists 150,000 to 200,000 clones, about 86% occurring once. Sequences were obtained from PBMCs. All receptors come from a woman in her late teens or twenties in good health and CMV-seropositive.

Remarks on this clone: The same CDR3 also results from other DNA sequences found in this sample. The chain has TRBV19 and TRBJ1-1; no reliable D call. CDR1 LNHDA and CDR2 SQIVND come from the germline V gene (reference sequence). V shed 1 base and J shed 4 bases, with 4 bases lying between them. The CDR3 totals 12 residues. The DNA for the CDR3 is TGTGCCAGTAGTATAGGTCGCACTGAAGCTTTCTTT. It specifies CASSIGRTEAFF.

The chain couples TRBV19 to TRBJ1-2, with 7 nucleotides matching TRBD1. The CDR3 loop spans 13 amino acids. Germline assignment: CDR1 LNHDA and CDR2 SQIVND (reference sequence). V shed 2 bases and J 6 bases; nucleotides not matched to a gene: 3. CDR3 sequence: CASSITGEDGYTF. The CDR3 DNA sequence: TGTGCCAGTAGTATAACAGGGGAAGATGGCTACACCTTC.

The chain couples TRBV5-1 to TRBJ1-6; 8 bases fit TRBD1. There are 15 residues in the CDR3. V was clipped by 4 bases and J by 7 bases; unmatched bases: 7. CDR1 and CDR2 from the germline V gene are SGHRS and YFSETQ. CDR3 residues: CASSTRQGWNSPLHF. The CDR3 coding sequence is TGCGCCAGCAGCACCCGACAGGGGTGGAATTCACCCCTCCACTTT.

CDR3 sequence: CASSFLRGQTLTYEQYV. The CDR3 DNA reads TGCGCCAGCAGCTTCCTACGAGGTCAGACCCTAACCTACGAGCAGTACGTC. This chain uses TRBV5-1 with TRBJ2-7; D is undetermined. The germline gives CDR1 SGHRS, CDR2 YFSETQ. This CDR3 region has 17 residues. Trimming cost V 2 bases and J 2 bases, with 20 bases left between them.

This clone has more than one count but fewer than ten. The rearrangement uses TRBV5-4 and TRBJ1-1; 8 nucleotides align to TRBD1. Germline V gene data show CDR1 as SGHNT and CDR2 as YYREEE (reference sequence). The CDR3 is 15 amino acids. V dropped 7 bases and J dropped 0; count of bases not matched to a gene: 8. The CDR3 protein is CASLQGANMNTEAFF. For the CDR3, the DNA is TGTGCCAGCTTGCAGGGGGCGAATATGAACACTGAAGCTTTCTTT. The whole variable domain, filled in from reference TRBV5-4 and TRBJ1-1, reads ETGVTQSPTHLIKTRGQQVTLRCSSQSGHNTVSWYQQALGQGPQFIFQYYREEENGRGNFPPRFSGLQFPNYSSELNVNALELDDSALYLCASLQGANMNTEAFFGQGTRLTVV.

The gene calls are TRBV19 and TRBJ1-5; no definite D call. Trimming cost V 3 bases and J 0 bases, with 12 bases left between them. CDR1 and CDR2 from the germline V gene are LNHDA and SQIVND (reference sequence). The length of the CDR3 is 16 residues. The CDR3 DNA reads TGTGCCAGTAGTATGAGAGGGTCAGTTAGCAATCAGCCCCAGCATTTT. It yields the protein CASSMRGSVSNQPQHF.